The clone carrying this T cell receptor (beta chain) came up a few times. The data were obtained in a study of blood T cells in healthy people across ages. As for the study in general: About one barcoded beta molecule per two T cells came from capture by template switching.

PCR was performed a second time for about 7 to 12 cycles using a sample-barcoded 5' primer and a J-beta primer mix. Each cDNA was tagged by a template-switch adaptor containing 12 random nucleotides. MiXCR, applied by TCRdb to the 5' RACE reads, yields one record per CDR3 protein. This sample yields 800,000 or so distinct CDR3 sequences, of which around a quarter are seen a single time; 3.7% belongs to the top ten. The junction had 7 bases not matched to a gene; V was cut back by 3 bases and J by 2 bases. Germline V gene lookup returns CDR1 SEHNR and CDR2 FQNEAQ (reference sequence). This CDR3 contains 15 residues. These data were also filed under a second study, of T cells of mothers and their children.

Input material: blood. This receptor was identified in a boy between 10 and 17 years old in good health. The chain links TRBV7-9 to TRBJ2-7, with 7 bases fitting TRBD2. This CDR3 reads CASSLNLAVTYEQYF. The CDR3, as DNA: TGTGCCAGCAGCTTGAACCTAGCGGTGACCTACGAGCAGTACTTC.